This note documents a single T cell receptor beta chain sequence. This sample is part of a study of blood T cell repertoires in COVID-19. Study-level background: Italy, Spain and the United States were the sources of the convalescent and acute COVID-19 samples. The cDNA or gDNA used as material had been derived from T cells, B-cell-depleted T cells, or PBMCs.

The V end was cut by 3 bases, the J end by 2 bases, with 11 bases between. This CDR3 spans 15 amino acids. Germline values: CDR1 SGHAT, CDR2 FQNNGV. The method was immunoSEQ multiplex PCR; TCRdb's version includes in-frame clones alone and lacks a portion of them. The data hold approximately 220,000 clones, with about four fifths observed a single time. The V call is TRBV11-2, the J call TRBJ2-1, with a tentative D call TRBD2 (6 bases). Sequencing input: peripheral blood. This clonotype originated in a woman under 40 who had recovered from COVID-19. CDR3 in amino acids: CASSFLADPYNEQFF. CDR3 coding DNA: TGTGCCAGCAGCTTTTTAGCGGATCCCTACAATGAGCAGTTCTTC.